Listed here are 21 T cell receptor beta chains from one sample, sequenced in a study of T cells in Graves' hyperthyroidism and ophthalmopathy. From RNA transcripts, TCR beta CDR3 regions were amplified. First-round RT-PCR of the TCR CDR3 relied on the HTBI primer set. TCRdb called the multiplex PCR reads again in MiXCR, with one record for every CDR3 protein. There are roughly 93,000 distinct CDR3 sequences in the sample; roughly 49% occur only once, and 25% to 30% lies in the top ten. The source material was blood. These receptor sequences come from a woman aged 35 to 49 with Graves' hyperthyroidism.

The chain links TRBV9 to TRBJ2-7; D unresolved. The germline gives CDR1 SGDLS, CDR2 YYNGEE. CDR3 size: 14 residues. V lost 0 bases and J 3 bases, leaving 10 bases between the germline ends. The CDR3 region has the DNA TGTGCCAGCAGCGTAGCGGGCCCTTACTACGAGCAGTACTTC. Translated, it gives CASSVAGPYYEQYF.

V gene TRBV7-2 combines with J gene TRBJ2-7, with D maybe TRBD2 (5 bases). This CDR3 spans 14 amino acids. V was clipped by 5 bases and J by 1 base, with 12 bases between them. CDR1 SGHTA and CDR2 FQGNSA come from the germline V gene. The CDR3: CASSPPRRSYEQYF. CDR3 nucleotides: TGTGCCAGCAGCCCCCCCCGGAGGTCCTACGAGCAGTACTTC.

This clonotype has ten or more counts. CDR3 DNA sequence: TGTGCCAGCAGCTTTGAGGTGCGAGGCGGGGGACGCTACACCTTC. This codes for CASSFEVRGGGRYTF. This rearrangement joins TRBV7-2 to TRBJ1-2, with a weak D call TRBD1 (5 bases). Germline values: CDR1 SGHTA, CDR2 FQGNSA. V gave up 3 bases and J gave up 9 bases, with 20 bases separating them. The CDR3 is 15 residues long.

The genes are TRBV5-1 and TRBJ2-1; 10 nucleotides match TRBD2. In germline, CDR1 is SGHRS, CDR2 YFSETQ. The CDR3 runs to 14 residues. The J segment lost 7 bases and the V segment lost 0 bases, leaving 1 base of the junction unmatched. The CDR3 nucleotides read TGCGCCAGCAGCTTGGCTAGCGGGGGAAATGAGCAGTTCTTC. This encodes CASSLASGGNEQFF.

This clonotype is classed as medium-sized (0.01 to 0.1%). This chain uses TRBV27 with TRBJ2-7, with no clear D. The V gene's germline CDR1 is MNHEY and CDR2 SMNVEV (reference sequence). The length of the CDR3 is 12 residues. The V and J ends lost 4 bases and 2 bases respectively, with 6 bases between them. The CDR3 sequence: CASSSHTYEQYF. CDR3 bases: TGTGCCAGCAGTTCCCATACCTACGAGCAGTACTTC.

This clonotype was recorded at least ten times. The V and J genes are TRBV6-5 and TRBJ1-1; TRBD1 matches at 7 bases. After removal of 2 bases from V and 6 bases from J, the junction contained 0 bases not matched to a gene. Germline CDR1 MNHEY, CDR2 SVGAGI. This CDR3 region has 12 residues. This CDR3 is CASSYGQAEAFF. The DNA for the CDR3 is TGTGCCAGCAGTTACGGACAGGCTGAAGCTTTCTTT.

This clonotype was recorded at least ten times. This chain joins TRBV20-1 and TRBJ2-7, with 10 bases lining up with TRBD2. The CDR3 is 15 residues long. V gave up 4 bases and J gave up 2 bases; unmatched junction bases: 8. Germline V gene lookup returns CDR1 DFQATT and CDR2 SNEGSKA (reference sequence). CDR3 nucleotide sequence: TGCAGTGCTATCCTCACTAGCGGGGCTACCTACGAGCAGTACTTC. Its protein product is CSAILTSGATYEQYF.

The V and J genes are TRBV19 and TRBJ1-5; D is undetermined. Germline V gene sequence: CDR1 LNHDA, CDR2 SQIVND (reference sequence). The CDR3 is 14 residues long. Trimming pared 8 bases from V and 4 bases from J, leaving 15 bases between. CDR3 coding DNA: TGTGCCAGTTTATCGTGGGGAAGGAATCAGCCCCAGCATTTT. The encoded protein is CASLSWGRNQPQHF. The full variable domain, with the rest looked up from reference TRBV19 and TRBJ1-5, is DGGITQSPKYLFRKEGQNVTLSCEQNLNHDAMYWYRQDPGQGLRLIYYSQIVNDFQKGDIAEGYSVSREKKESFPLTVTSAQKNPTAFYLCASLSWGRNQPQHFGDGTRLSIL.

This clonotype was seen ten or more times. This chain joins TRBV10-3 and TRBJ1-4; the match to TRBD1 covers 7 bases. The CDR3 is 13 residues long. Germline V gene sequence: CDR1 ENHRY, CDR2 SYGVKD. Trimming took 5 bases from V and 7 from J; bases not matched to a gene: 4. This CDR3 reads CAISSGGSEKLFF. Here the CDR3 DNA reads TGTGCCATCAGTTCAGGGGGAAGTGAAAAACTGTTTTTT.

The chain is built from TRBV4-1 and TRBJ2-2; 8 bases fit TRBD1. V trimming: 1 base; J trimming: 7 bases; junction bases outside the gene matches: 8. The germline V gene encodes CDR1 MGHRA and CDR2 YSYEKL. The CDR3 consists of 16 residues. The CDR3 protein is CASSQGTGMDGGELFF. CDR3 nucleotide sequence: TGCGCCAGCAGCCAAGGGACAGGGATGGATGGCGGGGAGCTGTTTTTT.

This chain connects TRBV2 to TRBJ2-7; 7 nucleotides align to TRBD2. V gave up 6 bases and J gave up 7 bases; unmatched junction bases: 12. This CDR3 has 14 residues. The germline V gene has CDR1 SNHLY and CDR2 FYNNEI. The CDR3 is CASSRGGPRGEQYF. CDR3 nucleotide sequence: TGTGCCAGCAGCCGCGGGGGACCGCGTGGGGAGCAGTACTTC.

The V and J genes are TRBV2 and TRBJ2-3; 12 bases line up with TRBD2. The CDR3 sequence is 19 residues long. Germline V lookup: CDR1 SNHLY, CDR2 FYNNEI. The V gene end was trimmed by 6 bases and the J gene end by 4 bases; junction bases not matched to a gene: 17. CDR3 coding DNA: TGTGCCAGCAGCTTTCCTCCAACAGGGGCTAGCGGGAGGGCAGATACGCAGTATTTT. Its translation is CASSFPPTGASGRADTQYF.

Only a few counts were recorded for this clonotype. J is TRBJ1-3 and V is TRBV10-3; no reliable D call. The ends were cut back, 4 bases at V and 7 bases at J, with 8 bases in the middle. Germline V gene data show CDR1 as ENHRY and CDR2 as SYGVKD. This CDR3 is 12 amino acids long. The CDR3 DNA reads TGTGCCATCAGTGGTGTCAGGAACACCATATATTTT. Residues: CAISGVRNTIYF.

There are many counts of this clonotype. The CDR3 sequence: CASSPGDTGAGNTIYF. The CDR3 bases are TGTGCCAGCAGCCCGGGCGATACAGGAGCTGGAAACACCATATATTTT. This chain uses TRBV7-2 with TRBJ1-3; maybe TRBD1 (5 bases). V was clipped by 5 bases and J by 2 bases, with 16 bases between them. CDR3 length equals 16 residues. CDR1 is SGHTA, CDR2 FQGNSA, per germline.

About this clonotype itself: An end of the junction does not agree with germline; a read error may underlie this. The J gene is TRBJ2-3, the V gene TRBV5-4, with 11 bases aligning to TRBD2. Germline CDR1 reads SGHNT; CDR2 reads YYREEE (reference sequence). This CDR3 is 18 amino acids long. Here the CDR3 DNA reads TGCGCCAGCAGCCCAGGAATAGCGGGAGGGTCGTACACAGATACGCAGTATTTT. Residues: CASSPGIAGGSYTDTQYF.

On this clonotype: Given a much more abundant clone one base away, this may be a read error. The CDR3 sequence: CSARNSGRAENEQCF. The CDR3 nucleotides read TGCAGTGCTAGAAATAGCGGGAGGGCTGAGAACGAGCAGTGCTTC. The chain employs TRBV20-1 and TRBJ2-7; TRBD2 matches 11 bases. The CDR3 runs to 15 residues. Germline V lookup: CDR1 DFQATT, CDR2 SNEGSKA (reference sequence).

The chain combines TRBV2 with TRBJ2-5, with TRBD2 matching 7 bases. The germline V gene has CDR1 SNHLY and CDR2 FYNNEI. This CDR3 contains 16 residues. J was trimmed by 1 base and V by 4 bases; bases with no gene match: 9. DNA for the CDR3: TGTGCCAGCAGTGCTAGACGCGGGAGAGGCCAAGAGACCCAGTACTTC. It is translated as CASSARRGRGQETQYF.

This chain joins TRBV7-2 and TRBJ2-7; 13 bases match TRBD2. This CDR3 comprises 14 residues. V shed 4 bases and J 12 bases; nucleotides not matched to a gene: 9. Germline CDR1 reads SGHTA; CDR2 reads FQGNSA. CDR3 residues: CASSCWTSGRLRYF. The CDR3 nucleotides are TGTGCCAGCAGCTGCTGGACTAGCGGGAGATTGCGGTACTTC.

The V call is TRBV10-3, the J call TRBJ1-5; D not resolved. V gave up 1 base and J gave up 11 bases, with 12 bases separating them. The V gene's germline CDR1 is ENHRY and CDR2 SYGVKD. The CDR3 consists of 13 residues. The CDR3 loop reads CAISEWSEETQHF. The CDR3 DNA sequence: TGTGCCATCAGTGAGTGGAGCGAAGAGACCCAGCATTTT.

To note about this clonotype: The CDR3 ends on some other residue instead of the conserved phenylalanine or tryptophan, so this is likely a read error. The J gene is TRBJ2-5, the V gene TRBV7-2; no definite D call. The length of the CDR3 is 14 residues. Trimming removed 10 bases from V and 5 bases from J, with 20 bases in between. Germline CDR1 is SGHTA and CDR2 is FQGNSA. The CDR3 nucleotides read TGTGCCACCAGTGGGCCCAAGGCCGGGGAGACCCAGTACCTC. It yields the protein CATSGPKAGETQYL.

In its sample, this clonotype was seen a few times. The gene calls are TRBV27 and TRBJ1-5, with D tentatively TRBD1 (5 bases). Germline V gene data show CDR1 as MNHEY and CDR2 as SMNVEV (reference sequence). There are 16 residues in the CDR3. The germline V and J ends were trimmed by 6 bases and 1 base, with 16 bases remaining between them. The CDR3 nucleotides read TGTGCCAGCAGACACCGGGGGAGGGCCAGCAATCAGCCCCAGCATTTT. Translation gives CASRHRGRASNQPQHF.